These 8 T cell receptor beta chains share one sample of origin, sequenced in a study of shared clonotypes between healthy human individuals. Generated by immunoSEQ multiplex PCR, the TCRdb table keeps only in-frame clones and is missing some. The table includes fewer than 3 million clones, 92% detected once. The sample consisted of naive CD4+ T cells from PBMCs. Subset noted: CD45RA+ positively selected. The receptors originated from a man younger than 35 in good health. Some clones in this sample may be carry-over from other donors' samples.

On this clone: Other DNA sequences within the sample encode an identical CDR3. This rearrangement joins TRBV7-3 to TRBJ1-3; D is ambiguous. V lost 2 bases to trimming and J lost 0 bases, with 5 bases between them. The CDR3 sequence is 14 residues long. Germline V gene sequence: CDR1 SGHTA, CDR2 FQGTGA. DNA for the CDR3: TGTGCCAGCAGCTTAGGGGTCTCTGGAAACACCATATATTTT. Translation: CASSLGVSGNTIYF.

CDR3 bases: TGTGCCAGCAGTTACAGGCGGGTGGGCAATGAGCAGTTCTTC. It encodes CASSYRRVGNEQFF. This chain connects TRBV6-5 to TRBJ2-1, with D perhaps matching TRBD2 (5 bases). This CDR3 region has 14 residues. Trimming removed 2 bases from V and 6 bases from J, with 11 bases in between. Per the germline V gene, CDR1 is MNHEY and CDR2 is SVGAGI.

The rearrangement links TRBV19 to TRBJ1-5, with no clear D. Germline V gene sequence: CDR1 LNHDA, CDR2 SQIVND (reference sequence). With 4 bases removed from V and 7 bases from J, the gap between germline ends came to 17 bases. The CDR3 has 15 residues. This chain's CDR3 is CASSTPQRAWQPQHF. The DNA for the CDR3 is TGTGCCAGTAGTACACCACAACGGGCATGGCAGCCCCAGCATTTT.

The chain has TRBV5-1 and TRBJ1-1; perhaps TRBD1 as D (6 bases). From germline, CDR1 is SGHRS and CDR2 YFSETQ. CDR3 length: 15 residues. Trimming pared 1 base from V and 3 bases from J, leaving 13 bases between. The CDR3 bases are TGCGCCAGCAGCTTGCTCCGGGGGCAGGACACTGAAGCTTTCTTT. It codes for CASSLLRGQDTEAFF.

The chain links TRBV18 to TRBJ2-3, with a tentative D call TRBD2 (5 bases). Germline-derived CDR1 and CDR2 are KGHSH and LQKENI. The CDR3 covers 13 residues. The ends were cut back, 6 bases at V and 10 bases at J, with 17 bases in the middle. The chain's CDR3 is CASSYTLGSAQYF. Written as DNA, the CDR3 is TGTGCCAGCTCCTACACCCTAGGGAGCGCGCAGTATTTT.

This chain uses TRBV30 with TRBJ1-2; 9 positions match TRBD1. The CDR3 covers 13 residues. Looked up from germline, CDR1 is GTSNPN and CDR2 is SVGIG (reference sequence). The ends lost 5 bases at V and 7 bases at J; junction bases unmatched: 8. The chain's CDR3 is CAWDEQGAGGYTF. DNA for the CDR3: TGTGCCTGGGATGAACAGGGGGCGGGTGGCTACACCTTC. Supplemented by reference TRBV30 and TRBJ1-2, the full variable domain reads SQTIHQWPATLVQPVGSPLSLECTVEGTSNPNLYWYRQAAGRGLQLLFYSVGIGQISSEVPQNLSASRPQDRQFILSSKKLLLSDSGFYLCAWDEQGAGGYTFGSGTRLTVV.

As concerns this clone: Different DNA sequences within this sample yield the same CDR3. The rearrangement joins TRBV11-2 to TRBJ1-5, with D possibly being TRBD1 (5 bases). The CDR3 is made up of 13 amino acids. Germline CDR1 reads SGHAT; CDR2 reads FQNNGV. V lost 1 base to trimming and J lost 7 bases, with 8 bases between them. In nucleotides, the CDR3 is TGTGCCAGCAGCTTAGGGGGGGGACAGCCCCAGCATTTT. Translating gives CASSLGGGQPQHF.

V is TRBV5-1 and J is TRBJ1-1; 8 bases line up with TRBD1. Germline lookup yields CDR1 SGHRS and CDR2 YFSETQ. The CDR3 runs to 13 residues. V shed 6 bases and J 1 base; nucleotides not matched to a gene: 2. CDR3 sequence reads: CASTGQGNTEAFF. As DNA, the CDR3 is TGCGCCAGCACAGGACAGGGGAACACTGAAGCTTTCTTT.